This note documents a single T cell receptor (beta chain) sequence. Its antigen is currently not known. No per-base quality is available; no much larger clone lies one base away. The CDR3, from cysteine to phenylalanine, totals 17 residues. Only the CDR3 region is kept as DNA, spanning 51 bases read in frame from base 1. Here V drops 2 bases and J drops 4 bases, and the junction holds 9 bases not matched to any gene. CDR1 and CDR2 are drawn from the germline V gene: SGHRS, YFSETQ. The source of the sample is a study of T-cell reconstitution after alpha-beta-depleted transplantation in children (dated by TCRdb to the mid-2010s). The study in broad terms: Using TCR repertoire profiling, the study followed T-cell immune reconstitution in a quantitative way in children after TCRalphabeta/CD19-depleted allogeneic hematopoietic cell transplantation.

The sample's treatment or condition label, decoded: allogeneic hematopoietic cell transplantation with graft depleted of TCRalphabeta T cells and CD19 B cells. The transplant recipients were children given TCRalphabeta/CD19-depleted allogeneic hematopoietic cell grafts. Results and caveats for the whole study, not just this receptor: The high TCRbeta diversity at day 60 in some patients was ascribed to recipient T cells and intrathymic progenitors that had survived conditioning. Over subsequent months, a decline in hyperexpanded clone frequencies was noted, and after one year, T-cell counts and TCRbeta diversity were mostly ascribed to newly produced T cells. About two months after transplant, the apparently early recovery of alphabetaT-cell counts reportedly depended on just several hundred clones that had expanded rapidly and came from non-depleted graft cells.

The library was generated by PCR. Sequenced on an Illumina HiSeq 2500. TCR library preparation used molecular barcoding, with unique molecular identifiers applied to normalize quantification of the TCRbeta repertoire. TCRdb trimmed the raw reads at Q25, called clones with MiXCR and kept productive beta chains. Identical CDR3 protein sequences are pooled into one entry, listed with their most common genes and DNA. The sample profile shows hundreds of thousands of distinct CDR3 sequences; under 15% of them were found once. The ten largest make up 2% to 2.5% of the sample. The receptor was isolated from a male patient between 10 and 17 years old who had a stem cell transplant for acute myeloid leukemia, so the T cells may come from the graft donor. The sequenced sample was PBMCs, mostly from graft donor cells, obtained 360 days after TCRalphabeta/CD19-depleted stem cell transplant. The chain employs TRBV5-1 and TRBJ2-5; TRBD2 matches 12 bases in the middle. The bases read TGCGCCAGCAGCTTCCTAGCGGGAGGGCTCGCGAGAGAGACCCAGTACTTC. It specifies CASSFLAGGLARETQYF. Extended through the reference TRBV5-1 and TRBJ2-5 proteins, this CDR3 yields the full variable domain: KAGVTQTPRYLIKTRGQQVTLSCSPISGHRSVSWYQQTPGQGLQFLFEYFSETQRNKGNFPGRFSGRQFSNSRSEMNVSTLELGDSALYLCASSFLAGGLARETQYFGPGTRLLVL.